This TCR beta chain is drawn from a study of vaccination and CD4 T cells after COVID-19. About the study: Controls had a CEFX pool, an HIV-1 Nef pool, or no peptide added.

Described treatment: roughly 11-day PBMC culture with coronavirus spike peptide pools or control peptides (ViraFEST assay). Oncomine TCR Beta short-read sequencing was applied to DNA from cultured CD4+ T cells. Genomic DNA was drawn out of CD4+ T cells grown in culture. TCRdb passed the PCR reads through MiXCR, listing each CDR3 protein once. Among 15,000 to 20,000 distinct CDR3 sequences listed, about 39% were seen once. CDR1 MNHEY and CDR2 SMNVEV come from the germline V gene (reference sequence). V was pared by 5 bases and J by 5 bases, with 21 bases between. This CDR3 spans 16 amino acids. Study outcomes and limitations: Reactive clone data from convalescent patients indicated a median of about 90% appearing only post-vaccination.

A note on this clonotype: Its antigen is undetermined.

This receptor was identified in a human donor who had recovered from COVID-19. The sample consisted of CD4+ T cells from blood, cultured in vitro. This chain links TRBV27 with TRBJ2-5, with D possibly called TRBD1 or TRBD2 (5 bases each). The CDR3 sequence: CASSPTGTQLVETQYF. CDR3 sequence (DNA): TGTGCCAGCAGTCCGACCGGGACCCAGCTTGTCGAGACCCAGTACTTC.